Shown below are 29 T cell receptor beta chains from a single sample sequenced in a study of blood T cell repertoires in COVID-19. Clones were read by immunoSEQ multiplex PCR, and TCRdb kept only the in-frame ones, dropping some. This table has fewer than 90,000 clones, around 86% appearing once. Input material: peripheral blood. These receptors were obtained from a man aged 70 or older with active COVID-19.

This clone was observed a handful of times. The chain has TRBV30 and TRBJ1-3, with D maybe TRBD1 (5 bases). Per germline, CDR1 GTSNPN and CDR2 SVGIG (reference sequence). The CDR3 covers 16 residues. The V end was cut by 0 bases, the J end by 0 bases, with 12 bases between. The CDR3, as DNA: TGTGCCTGGAGTGTAGGCGGGGCCCGCTCTGGAAACACCATATATTTT. Its protein is CAWSVGGARSGNTIYF. The full variable domain, rest sourced from reference TRBV30 and TRBJ1-3, is SQTIHQWPATLVQPVGSPLSLECTVEGTSNPNLYWYRQAAGRGLQLLFYSVGIGQISSEVPQNLSASRPQDRQFILSSKKLLLSDSGFYLCAWSVGGARSGNTIYFGEGSWLTVV.

The chain employs TRBV15 and TRBJ2-1; 7 bases match TRBD2. The germline V gene has CDR1 LNHNV and CDR2 YYDKDF (reference sequence). The length of the CDR3 is 15 residues. The V and J ends lost 0 bases and 5 bases, in that order; junction bases with no gene match: 4. CDR3 sequence: CATSRDLSGDNEQFF. CDR3 nucleotides: TGTGCCACCAGCAGAGATCTAAGCGGGGACAATGAGCAGTTCTTC. Full variable domain (outside the CDR3, taken from reference TRBV15 and TRBJ2-1): DAMVIQNPRYQVTQFGKPVTLSCSQTLNHNVMYWYQQKSSQAPKLLFHYYDKDFNNEADTPDNFQSRRPNTSFCFLDIRSPGLGDTAMYLCATSRDLSGDNEQFFGPGTRLTVL.

This chain uses TRBV11-2 with TRBJ2-1, with D perhaps matching TRBD1 (6 bases). Trimming took off 1 base at V and 8 bases at J, with 15 bases between the two ends. Germline V gives CDR1 SGHAT, CDR2 FQNNGV. The CDR3 consists of 15 residues. The DNA for the CDR3 is TGTGCCAGCAGCTTAGGACAGGCACCTAGGGATGAGCAGTTCTTC. Translated: CASSLGQAPRDEQFF.

V usage is TRBV19 and J usage is TRBJ2-2; perhaps TRBD1 as D (5 bases). CDR3 length: 13 residues. From germline, CDR1 is LNHDA and CDR2 SQIVND (reference sequence). Trimming took 4 bases from V and 5 from J, leaving 8 bases between them. The CDR3 sequence is CASSTGFTGELFF. The CDR3, as DNA: TGTGCCAGTAGTACAGGGTTTACCGGGGAGCTGTTTTTT. The full variable domain, in which reference TRBV19 and TRBJ2-2 provide the parts outside the CDR3, is DGGITQSPKYLFRKEGQNVTLSCEQNLNHDAMYWYRQDPGQGLRLIYYSQIVNDFQKGDIAEGYSVSREKKESFPLTVTSAQKNPTAFYLCASSTGFTGELFFGEGSRLTVL.

The gene calls are TRBV24-1 and TRBJ2-1; 8 nucleotides line up with TRBD1. The CDR3 extends over 18 amino acids. Germline V gene lookup returns CDR1 KGHDR and CDR2 SFDVKD. The V gene end was trimmed by 4 bases and the J gene end by 4 bases; junction bases not matched to a gene: 14. The CDR3, as DNA: TGTGCCACCAGTGACCCCCCCGGGCAGGGGGCAGGGTACAATGAGCAGTTCTTC. This encodes CATSDPPGQGAGYNEQFF.

The gene calls are TRBV7-3 and TRBJ2-3; D gene ambiguous. This CDR3 has 13 residues. The germline gives CDR1 SGHTA, CDR2 FQGTGA. Trimming stripped 3 bases from V and 1 base from J, with 5 bases between. The chain's CDR3 is CASSFRGTDTQYF. As DNA, the CDR3 is TGTGCCAGCAGCTTTAGAGGCACAGATACGCAGTATTTT.

This clone has only a few counts. The genes are TRBV6-5 and TRBJ1-1; possible D gene TRBD1, 6 bases. The CDR3 spans 13 residues. Germline V gives CDR1 MNHEY, CDR2 SVGAGI. The V end lost 6 bases, the J end lost 8 bases, and 16 bases lay between the germline ends. CDR3 loop: CASSPNPQGEAFF. The CDR3 coding sequence is TGTGCCAGCAGCCCAAACCCCCAGGGGGAAGCTTTCTTT.

The chain has TRBV30 and TRBJ1-1, with TRBD1 identical over 8 bases. The CDR3 totals 14 residues. Germline CDR1 and CDR2: GTSNPN and SVGIG (reference sequence). The V gene end was trimmed by 5 bases and the J gene end by 4 bases; junction bases not matched to a gene: 9. CDR3 DNA: TGTGCCTGGGATAATTCACAGGGGGTCACTGAAGCTTTCTTT. The encoded protein is CAWDNSQGVTEAFF.

The rearrangement uses TRBV9 and TRBJ2-7, with 8 bases matching TRBD2. The V gene's germline CDR1 is SGDLS and CDR2 YYNGEE. Trimming at V came to 4 bases and at J to 9 bases, leaving 9 bases not matched to a gene. CDR3 length: 13 residues. The CDR3 DNA is TGTGCCAGCAGCTCGCGGGAGGAGGGGCGGCAGTACTTC. It encodes CASSSREEGRQYF. The full variable domain, with the rest looked up from reference TRBV9 and TRBJ2-7, is DSGVTQTPKHLITATGQRVTLRCSPRSGDLSVYWYQQSLDQGLQFLIQYYNGEERAKGNILERFSAQQFPDLHSELNLSSLELGDSALYFCASSSREEGRQYFGPGTRLTVT.

The chain uses TRBV14 and TRBJ2-5; TRBD1 aligns across 8 bases. The J segment lost 5 bases and the V segment lost 2 bases, leaving 7 bases of the junction unmatched. This CDR3 spans 15 amino acids. CDR1 is SGHDN and CDR2 is FVKESK in the germline V gene. CDR3 region: CASSQLGQVGETQYF. As DNA, the CDR3 is TGTGCCAGCAGCCAATTGGGACAGGTCGGGGAGACCCAGTACTTC.

This clone was seen only a few times. The V gene is TRBV18, the J gene TRBJ2-7, with D perhaps matching TRBD2 (5 bases). The CDR3 contains 12 residues. V shed 2 bases and J shed 9 bases, with 11 bases lying between them. The germline V gene has CDR1 KGHSH and CDR2 LQKENI. CDR3 nucleotides: TGTGCCAGCTCACCAGGGGAAGGAGGGCAGTACTTC. This codes for CASSPGEGGQYF.

The genes are TRBV5-4 and TRBJ1-4; possibly TRBD1 for D (6 bases). There are 13 residues in the CDR3. CDR1 and CDR2 (germline): SGHNT, YYREEE (reference sequence). Trimming shortened V by 4 bases and J by 5 bases, and 9 bases separated the two germline ends. CDR3 sequence reads: CASSADSNEKLFF. The CDR3 DNA reads as TGTGCCAGCAGCGCGGACAGCAATGAAAAACTGTTTTTT.

The CDR3 here is CASSQQGGWGEEYF. The CDR3 DNA sequence: TGTGCCAGCAGTCAACAGGGGGGTTGGGGGGAGGAGTACTTC. The rearrangement uses TRBV7-2 and TRBJ2-7; TRBD1 aligns across 8 bases. CDR1 and CDR2 (germline): SGHTA, FQGNSA. This CDR3 is built from 14 residues. V shed 6 bases, J shed 11 bases, and the junction held 15 bases outside the gene matches.

The V call is TRBV10-3, the J call TRBJ1-2; D is possibly TRBD1 (6 bases). Germline CDR1 ENHRY, CDR2 SYGVKD. The V end was cut by 4 bases, the J end by 8 bases, with 14 bases between. The CDR3 spans 13 residues. The CDR3 DNA follows: TGTGCCATCAGTGTGGCACAGGGCGGGGGCTACACCTTC. It encodes CAISVAQGGGYTF.

The chain carries TRBV27 and TRBJ2-1, with 12 bases that match TRBD2. Germline CDR1 reads MNHEY; CDR2 reads SMNVEV (reference sequence). CDR3 size: 14 residues. The V gene end was trimmed by 6 bases and the J gene end by 10 bases; junction bases not matched to a gene: 7. CDR3 in DNA: TGTGCCAGCAGCCCTAGCGGGAGGGGTGGGGAGCAGTTCTTC. Its protein is CASSPSGRGGEQFF.

The chain links TRBV25-1 to TRBJ2-1; 9 nucleotides agree with TRBD2. J gave up 2 bases and V 4 bases, and 3 bases lay outside the gene matches. Germline lookup yields CDR1 MGHDK and CDR2 SYGVNS. CDR3 length: 15 amino acids. The chain's CDR3 is CASSGAGGPYNEQFF. For the CDR3, the DNA is TGTGCCAGCAGTGGAGCGGGAGGCCCCTACAATGAGCAGTTCTTC.

The rearrangement links TRBV6-2 or TRBV6-3 to TRBJ2-3; TRBD2 matches at 7 bases. CDR1 is MNHEY, CDR2 SVGEGT, per germline. The CDR3 extends over 14 amino acids. J gave up 2 bases and V 6 bases, and 5 bases lay outside the gene matches. For the CDR3, the DNA is TGTGCCAGCAGCCGAGGACTAGTCACAGATACGCAGTATTTT. Translation: CASSRGLVTDTQYF.

The chain employs TRBV21-1 and TRBJ1-2; the table assigns TRBD1, which was not confirmed against the DNA. TRBV21-1 is given as a pseudogene. The CDR3 loop spans 17 amino acids. The CDR3 DNA follows: TGTGCCAGCAGCAAAGGGGTCCACAGGGGGACTAACTATGGCTACACCTTC. Protein sequence: CASSKGVHRGTNYGYTF.

The J gene is TRBJ1-4, the V gene TRBV10-3; 7 nucleotides match TRBD1. Germline V gene lookup returns CDR1 ENHRY and CDR2 SYGVKD. V lost 4 bases, J lost 0 bases, and 5 bases stayed unmatched. This CDR3 has 16 residues. The CDR3 loop reads CAISGGQTTTNEKLFF. CDR3 coding DNA: TGTGCCATCAGTGGGGGACAGACCACAACTAATGAAAAACTGTTTTTT.

Details on this clone: At one end, the junction sequence differs from germline, possibly due to a read error. The chain has TRBV28 and TRBJ2-5; TRBD1 matches at 8 bases. The V gene's germline CDR1 is MDHEN and CDR2 SYDVKM. The CDR3 runs to 12 residues. CDR3 DNA sequence: TGTGCCAGCAGTTACAACCGCGGGACAGGAGACTTC. Translating gives CASSYNRGTGDF.

This chain uses TRBV19 with TRBJ2-7; tentative D call: TRBD2 (5 bases). This CDR3 is built from 16 residues. CDR1 and CDR2 (germline): LNHDA, SQIVND (reference sequence). Trimming removed 4 bases at V and 0 bases at J, with 16 bases between. The DNA of the CDR3 is TGTGCCAGTAGTAGGTTCGGAGGCGACACCTCCTACGAGCAGTACTTC. Residues: CASSRFGGDTSYEQYF. Full variable domain (missing parts from reference TRBV19 and TRBJ2-7): DGGITQSPKYLFRKEGQNVTLSCEQNLNHDAMYWYRQDPGQGLRLIYYSQIVNDFQKGDIAEGYSVSREKKESFPLTVTSAQKNPTAFYLCASSRFGGDTSYEQYFGPGTRLTVT.

The V gene is TRBV28, the J gene TRBJ2-7, with D hard to call. V was pared by 5 bases and J by 6 bases, with 14 bases between. Germline lookup yields CDR1 MDHEN and CDR2 SYDVKM. The CDR3 has 13 amino acids. The CDR3 sequence is CASSPNPPSEQYF. CDR3 in DNA: TGTGCCAGCAGTCCCAATCCCCCGAGCGAGCAGTACTTC.

Concerning this clone: In the same sample, other DNA sequences code for this CDR3. The chain combines TRBV7-2 with TRBJ2-3; D unresolved. CDR3 length: 12 residues. V lost 2 bases and J lost 4, with 4 bases in between. Germline values: CDR1 SGHTA, CDR2 FQGNSA. The CDR3: CASSLRADTQYF. The CDR3 coding sequence is TGTGCCAGCAGCTTACGGGCAGATACGCAGTATTTT.

The gene calls are TRBV5-6 and TRBJ1-2; D is ambiguous. Trimming took 0 bases from V and 8 from J, leaving 17 bases between them. Germline lookup yields CDR1 SGHDT and CDR2 YYEEEE. The length of the CDR3 is 15 residues. Here the CDR3 reads CASSLAGGFGWGYTF. For the CDR3, the DNA is TGTGCCAGCAGCTTGGCCGGCGGGTTTGGTTGGGGCTACACCTTC.

This chain links TRBV18 with TRBJ2-6; maybe TRBD1 (6 bases). Germline V gene sequence: CDR1 KGHSH, CDR2 LQKENI. CDR3 length: 18 amino acids. Trimming took 3 bases from V and 3 from J, leaving 18 bases between them. The CDR3: CASSPGPLRGSGANVLTF. The CDR3 DNA sequence: TGTGCCAGCTCACCCGGCCCCCTCAGGGGTAGTGGGGCCAACGTCCTGACTTTC.

The chain is built from TRBV10-3 and TRBJ2-5; 7 bases are a match to TRBD2. This CDR3 is 15 amino acids long. Germline-derived CDR1 and CDR2 are ENHRY and SYGVKD. After removal of 8 bases from V and 5 bases from J, the junction contained 14 bases not matched to a gene. This CDR3 reads CAIGERGMTVETQYF. CDR3 coding DNA: TGTGCCATCGGGGAGCGGGGAATGACCGTGGAGACCCAGTACTTC.

This chain connects TRBV5-1 to TRBJ2-1; the match to TRBD2 covers 8 bases. The CDR3 loop spans 15 amino acids. In germline, CDR1 is SGHRS, CDR2 YFSETQ. Trimming removed 4 bases from V and 7 bases from J; junction bases left unmatched: 10. The CDR3 sequence is CASSPGRGQGNEQFF. The CDR3 coding sequence is TGCGCCAGCAGCCCCGGGAGGGGCCAAGGGAATGAGCAGTTCTTC.

This chain links TRBV7-9 with TRBJ1-6; 8 nucleotides align to TRBD1. The CDR3 totals 14 residues. The trim removed 6 bases at V and 5 bases at J, leaving 3 bases unmatched. The germline gives CDR1 SEHNR, CDR2 FQNEAQ (reference sequence). CDR3 protein: CASRGTGDNSPLHF. The DNA for the CDR3 is TGTGCCAGCAGAGGGACAGGAGATAATTCACCCCTCCACTTT.

As to this clone: The sample has other DNA sequences that encode this CDR3 too. CDR3 residues: CASSLSPLAGSYEQYF. Written as DNA, the CDR3 is TGTGCCAGCAGTTTATCCCCGCTAGCGGGTTCCTACGAGCAGTACTTC. The chain is built from TRBV27 and TRBJ2-7; 8 nucleotides align to TRBD2. The V gene end was trimmed by 0 bases and the J gene end by 1 base; junction bases not matched to a gene: 5. Germline CDR1 reads MNHEY; CDR2 reads SMNVEV (reference sequence). The CDR3 is 16 amino acids.